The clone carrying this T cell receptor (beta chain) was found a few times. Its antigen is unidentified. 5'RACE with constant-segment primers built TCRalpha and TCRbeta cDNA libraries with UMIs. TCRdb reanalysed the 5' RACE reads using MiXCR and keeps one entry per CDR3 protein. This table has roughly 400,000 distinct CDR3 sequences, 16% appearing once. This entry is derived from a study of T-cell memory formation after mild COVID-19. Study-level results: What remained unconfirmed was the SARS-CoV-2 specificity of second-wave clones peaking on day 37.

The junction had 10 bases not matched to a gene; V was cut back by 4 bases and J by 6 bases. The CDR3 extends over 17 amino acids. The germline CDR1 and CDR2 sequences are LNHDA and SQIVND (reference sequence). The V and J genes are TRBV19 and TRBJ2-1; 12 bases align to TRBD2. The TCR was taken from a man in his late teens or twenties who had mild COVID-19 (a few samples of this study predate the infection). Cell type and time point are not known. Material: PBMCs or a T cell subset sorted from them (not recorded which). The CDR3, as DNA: TGTGCCAGTAGTAGCTCACTAGCGGGGGGATTGTCCAATGAGCAGTTCTTC. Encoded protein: CASSSSLAGGLSNEQFF.